The TCR beta chain under discussion was sequenced for a study of T cell responses to AZD1222 COVID-19 vaccine. Profiling relied on immunoSEQ multiplex PCR, and the TCRdb table lists in-frame clones only, not all of them. The data contain about 75,000 clones, roughly 84% of them singletons. V was clipped by 6 bases and J by 2 bases, with 14 bases between them. The CDR3 totals 15 residues. The germline CDR1 and CDR2 sequences are KGHSH and LQKENI. Source: peripheral blood, taken 28 days after the second AZD1222 dose. The chain combines TRBV18 with TRBJ1-5; D remains ambiguous. This TCR came from an adult who received the AZD1222 COVID-19 vaccine. CDR3 protein: CASSGETAGNQPQHF. CDR3 nucleotides: TGTGCCAGCTCTGGGGAAACGGCAGGCAATCAGCCCCAGCATTTT. Complete variable domain (other parts from reference TRBV18 and TRBJ1-5): NAGVMQNPRHLVRRRGQEARLRCSPMKGHSHVYWYRQLPEEGLKFMVYLQKENIIDESGMPKERFSAEFPKEGPSILRIQQVVRGDSAAYFCASSGETAGNQPQHFGDGTRLSIL.